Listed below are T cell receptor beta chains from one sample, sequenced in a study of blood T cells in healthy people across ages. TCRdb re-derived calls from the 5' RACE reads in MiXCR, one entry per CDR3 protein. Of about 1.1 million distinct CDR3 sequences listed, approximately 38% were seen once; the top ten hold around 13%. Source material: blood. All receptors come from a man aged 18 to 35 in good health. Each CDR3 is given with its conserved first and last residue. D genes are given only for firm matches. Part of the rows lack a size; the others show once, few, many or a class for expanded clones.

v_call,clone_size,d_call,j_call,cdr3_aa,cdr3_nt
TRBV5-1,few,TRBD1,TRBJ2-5,CASSGQTGSETQYF,TGCGCCAGCAGCGGGCAGACAGGGTCGGAGACCCAGTACTTC
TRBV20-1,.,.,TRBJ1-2,CSATPGTDYGYTF,TGCAGTGCTACCCCCGGGACGGACTATGGCTACACCTTC
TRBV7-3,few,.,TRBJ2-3,CASSIRHPSTDTQYF,TGTGCCAGCAGCATAAGACACCCTAGCACAGATACGCAGTATTTT
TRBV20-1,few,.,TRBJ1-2,CSAREVTGRESGYTF,TGCAGTGCTAGAGAGGTCACAGGCCGGGAGTCTGGCTACACCTTC
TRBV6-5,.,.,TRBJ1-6,CASSYTRYNSPLHF,TGTGCCAGCAGTTACACCCGGTATAATTCACCCCTCCACTTT
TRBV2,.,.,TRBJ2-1,CASSGLASEQFF,TGTGCCAGCAGTGGGCTAGCAAGTGAGCAGTTCTTC
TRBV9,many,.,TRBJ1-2,CASSVDHYGYTF,TGTGCCAGCAGCGTTGACCACTATGGCTACACCTTC
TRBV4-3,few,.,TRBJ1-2,CASSQDLGQRSPYGYTF,TGCGCCAGCAGCCAAGATTTAGGGCAGCGATCCCCCTATGGCTACACCTTC
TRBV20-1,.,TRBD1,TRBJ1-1,CSAAGTGKAFF,TGCAGTGCAGCCGGGACAGGCAAAGCTTTCTTT
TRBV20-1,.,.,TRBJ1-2,CSAREVTIRGKSNYGYTF,TGCAGTGCTAGAGAAGTTACGATCCGGGGAAAAAGTAACTATGGCTACACCTTC
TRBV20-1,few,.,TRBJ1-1,CSASWGENTEAFF,TGCAGTGCTAGTTGGGGCGAGAACACTGAAGCTTTCTTT
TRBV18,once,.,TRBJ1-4,CASSPDEEKLFF,TGTGCCAGCTCACCAGATGAGGAAAAACTGTTTTTT
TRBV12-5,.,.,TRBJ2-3,CASGLSGRTQYF,TGTGCTAGTGGTTTGTCAGGGAGAACGCAGTATTTT
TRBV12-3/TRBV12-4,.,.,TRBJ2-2,CASSPRRGNTGELFF,TGTGCCAGCAGCCCCCGACGGGGGAACACCGGGGAGCTGTTTTTT
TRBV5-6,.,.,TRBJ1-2,CASSFWDDYGYTF,TGTGCCAGCAGCTTTTGGGACGACTATGGCTACACCTTC
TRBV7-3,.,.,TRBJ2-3,CASSRVRSDTQYF,TGTGCCAGCAGCCGGGTCCGGTCAGATACGCAGTATTTT
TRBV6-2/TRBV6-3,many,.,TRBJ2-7,CASSPITTVDTSYEQYF,TGTGCCAGCAGTCCTATAACCACTGTCGACACCTCCTACGAGCAGTACTTC
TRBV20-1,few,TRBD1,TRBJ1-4,CSASTGQGGEKLFF,TGCAGTGCCAGCACGGGACAGGGAGGCGAAAAACTGTTTTTT
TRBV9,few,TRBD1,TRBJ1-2,CASNDRDRGGYTF,TGTGCCAGTAATGACAGGGACCGAGGTGGCTACACCTTC
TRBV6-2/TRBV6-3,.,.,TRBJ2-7,CASGTVGQGEQYF,TGTGCCAGCGGGACGGTCGGTCAGGGCGAGCAGTACTTC
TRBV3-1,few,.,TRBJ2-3,CASSQLAGALTDTQYF,TGTGCCAGCAGCCAGCTGGCGGGGGCCCTCACAGATACGCAGTATTTT
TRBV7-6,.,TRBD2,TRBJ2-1,CASSSKFLLAGNNEQFF,TGTGCCAGCAGCTCCAAATTCCTACTAGCGGGCAACAATGAGCAGTTCTTC
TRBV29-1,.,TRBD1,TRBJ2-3,CSVGRDRGGTQYF,TGCAGCGTGGGGAGGGACAGGGGTGGTACGCAGTATTTT
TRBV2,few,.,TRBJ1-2,CASSTRGGYYGYTF,TGTGCCAGCAGTACCCGCGGGGGTTACTATGGCTACACCTTC
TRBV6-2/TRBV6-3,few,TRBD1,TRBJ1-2,CASQGEYGYTF,TGTGCCAGTCAGGGGGAGTATGGCTACACCTTC
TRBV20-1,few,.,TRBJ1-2,CSASIARAGGYTF,TGCAGTGCTAGCATCGCGAGGGCCGGTGGCTACACCTTC
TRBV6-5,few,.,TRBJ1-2,CASSYLAGHGYTF,TGTGCCAGCAGTTACTTGGCGGGCCATGGCTACACCTTC
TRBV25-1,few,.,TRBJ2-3,CASSSASSSTDTQYF,TGTGCCAGCTCCTCGGCCTCCTCTAGCACAGATACGCAGTATTTT
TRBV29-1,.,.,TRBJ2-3,CSALSDRTDTQYF,TGCAGCGCATTATCGGATCGCACAGATACGCAGTATTTT
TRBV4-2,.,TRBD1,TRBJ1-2,CASSQGHRGRDYGYTF,TGTGCCAGCAGCCAAGGCCACAGGGGGCGCGACTATGGCTACACCTTC
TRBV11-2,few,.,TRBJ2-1,CASSLDRSRVYVDEQFF,TGTGCCAGCAGCTTAGATCGGAGCAGGGTGTATGTGGATGAGCAGTTCTTC
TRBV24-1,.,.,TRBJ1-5,CATSDRDQPQHF,TGTGCCACCAGTGACAGGGATCAGCCCCAGCATTTT
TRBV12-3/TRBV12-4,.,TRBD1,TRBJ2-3,CASSLSFGTDFADTQYF,TGTGCCAGCAGTTTGAGTTTTGGGACAGACTTCGCAGATACGCAGTATTTT
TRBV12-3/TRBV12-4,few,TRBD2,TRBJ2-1,CASTRGGGYNEQFF,TGTGCCAGCACCCGGGGGGGCGGGTACAATGAGCAGTTCTTC
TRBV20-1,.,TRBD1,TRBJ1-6,CSAHRGGNSPLHF,TGCAGTGCTCACAGGGGTGGCAATTCACCCCTCCACTTT
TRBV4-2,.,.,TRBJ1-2,CASSHDRYRGEGYTF,TGTGCCAGCAGCCATGACAGGTACCGCGGGGAGGGCTACACCTTC
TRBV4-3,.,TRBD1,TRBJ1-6,CASSPKGAFDSPLHF,TGCGCCAGCAGCCCAAAGGGGGCGTTTGATTCACCCCTCCACTTT
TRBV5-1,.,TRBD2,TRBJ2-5,CASSPLAGGYKQETQYF,TGCGCCAGCAGCCCCTTAGCGGGGGGTTACAAACAAGAGACCCAGTACTTC
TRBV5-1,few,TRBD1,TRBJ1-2,CASSLGTGGAGYGYTF,TGCGCCAGCAGCCTCGGGACAGGGGGCGCCGGCTATGGCTACACCTTC
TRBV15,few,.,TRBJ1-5,CATSHRVGQPQHF,TGTGCCACCAGCCACAGGGTAGGTCAGCCCCAGCATTTT
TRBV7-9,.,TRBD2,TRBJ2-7,CASSTGGSYEQYF,TGTGCCAGCAGCACGGGGGGATCCTACGAGCAGTACTTC
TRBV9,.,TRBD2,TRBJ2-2,CASSTSGDTGELFF,TGTGCCAGCAGTACTAGCGGGGACACCGGGGAGCTGTTTTTT
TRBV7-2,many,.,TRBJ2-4,CASSSTVAKNIQYF,TGTGCCAGCAGCTCGACAGTAGCCAAAAACATTCAGTACTTC
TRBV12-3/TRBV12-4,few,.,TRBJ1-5,CASSFGGAHQPQHF,TGTGCCAGCAGTTTCGGAGGGGCCCATCAGCCCCAGCATTTT
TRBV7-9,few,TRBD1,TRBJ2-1,CASSGTGDRGPNEQFF,TGTGCCAGCAGCGGTACCGGGGACAGGGGTCCCAATGAGCAGTTCTTC
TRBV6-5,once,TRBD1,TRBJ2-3,CASSLGQGFGTDTQYF,TGTGCCAGCAGCTTGGGACAGGGGTTTGGCACAGATACGCAGTATTTT
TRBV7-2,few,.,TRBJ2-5,CASSLVFRETQYF,TGTGCCAGCAGCTTAGTCTTCCGAGAGACCCAGTACTTC
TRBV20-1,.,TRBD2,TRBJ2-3,CSAFTTGLAGGRTDTQYF,TGCAGTGCTTTTACCACGGGACTAGCGGGGGGCCGCACAGATACGCAGTATTTT
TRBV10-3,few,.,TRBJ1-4,CAISESQNVATNEKLFF,TGTGCCATCAGTGAGTCGCAGAATGTAGCAACTAATGAAAAACTGTTTTTT